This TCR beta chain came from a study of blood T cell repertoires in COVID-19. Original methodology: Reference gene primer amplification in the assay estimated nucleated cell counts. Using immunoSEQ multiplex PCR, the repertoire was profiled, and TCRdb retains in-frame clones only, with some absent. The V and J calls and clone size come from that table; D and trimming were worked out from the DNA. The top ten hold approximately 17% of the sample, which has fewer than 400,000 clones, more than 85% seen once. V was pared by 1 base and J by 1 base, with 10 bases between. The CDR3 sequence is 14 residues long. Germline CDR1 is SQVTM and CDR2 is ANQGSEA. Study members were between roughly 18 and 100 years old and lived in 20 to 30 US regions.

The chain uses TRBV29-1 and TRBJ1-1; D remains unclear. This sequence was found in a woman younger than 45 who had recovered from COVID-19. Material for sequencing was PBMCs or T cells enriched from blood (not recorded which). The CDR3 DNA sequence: TGCAGCGTTGAAGGCGAAGATTCGAACACTGAAGCTTTCTTT. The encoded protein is CSVEGEDSNTEAFF.